The subject of this entry is one T cell receptor (beta chain). This clonotype is labeled large (0.1 to 1%). Its antigen target is currently unknown. No quality values exist for individual bases; no much larger clone is one base distant. Based on the germline V gene (reference sequence), the CDR1 and CDR2 sequences are WNHNN and SYGVQD. From its cysteine to its phenylalanine, the CDR3 spans 14 amino acids. Solely the CDR3 DNA is kept, with 42 bases framed from the first base. Germline trimming: 4 bases from V, 2 bases from J; junction bases outside gene matches: 2. Reads for this sample came from an Illumina MiSeq. Through fastp at Q25 and MiXCR, TCRdb rebuilt clones from the public reads, retaining in-frame beta chains. Merged by CDR3 protein, the rows form single entries marked with the most common genes and DNA. The sample table shows 250 to 350 distinct CDR3 sequences, and 7% to 9% are seen once. The top ten constitute under 60% of the sample.

This sample stems from a study. Recombination connected TRBV10-1 to TRBJ2-3, with 8 junctional bases fitting TRBD1. This clonotype was sampled from a human donor with rheumatoid arthritis. Input material: CD4+ T cells from peripheral blood. Here the CDR3 is given as CASSAGGDTDTQYF. The nucleotide sequence reads as follows: TGCGCCAGCAGTGCAGGGGGCGACACAGATACGCAGTATTTT.